The TCR beta chain described here comes from a study of T cells in localized non-small cell lung cancer. Study results and caveats: Turning up in adjacent lung were a median approximately 57 of the top 100 tumor clones. Adjacent uninvolved lung had the highest clonality, suggesting focused antigen responses. Heterogeneity within the tumor remains possible, as just one region underwent sequencing. Overall survival was longer when the density of T cells in the blood was higher.

This clone is categorized as hyperexpanded (1% or more). Its specificity is not known. The method was immunoSEQ multiplex PCR; TCRdb's version includes in-frame clones alone and lacks a portion of them. The profile covers 610 or so clones, with around 20% appearing a single time and 20% to 25% taken by the ten largest. Losses at the gene ends were 3 bases for V and 2 bases for J; bases not matched to a gene: 5. CDR1 SGDLS and CDR2 YYNGEE come from the germline V gene. The CDR3 has 16 residues. The gene calls are TRBV9 and TRBJ2-3, with TRBD1 identical over 11 bases. The clonotype was recovered from a female donor aged 60 or older with stage I squamous cell lung carcinoma. The sequencing here drew on lung tumor tissue, taken before any cancer treatment. The DNA for the CDR3 is TGTGCCAGCAGCGCCGGGGACAGGGGGTTCACAGATACGCAGTATTTT. Its protein is CASSAGDRGFTDTQYF. The complete variable domain, with remaining parts taken from reference TRBV9 and TRBJ2-3, reads DSGVTQTPKHLITATGQRVTLRCSPRSGDLSVYWYQQSLDQGLQFLIQYYNGEERAKGNILERFSAQQFPDLHSELNLSSLELGDSALYFCASSAGDRGFTDTQYFGPGTRLTVL.